Included here is one T cell receptor (beta chain) sequence, with context. This clone was found a few times. Its antigen is not yet known. Base qualities are not at hand, and no much larger clone is one base apart. The data belong to a study of beta chain features in type 1 diabetes (dated by TCRdb to 2016 to 2019). Looking at the study overall: No differences in mean age, gender distribution, total cell number or subset yield were found between patients and healthy donors. A total of about 99,000,000 sorted cells were examined across all samples, and RNA yield correlated strongly with the number of cells per subset. The study compared TCRB repertoires of sorted circulating CD4+ T cell subsets between recently diagnosed type 1 diabetes patients and matched healthy donors. Regulatory and stem cell-like memory subsets were obtained from only 8 patients and about eight healthy donors, while naive and central memory subsets were obtained from all 30 or so donors. The paper's findings and limits, for the study overall: Because cDNA was sequenced instead of genomic DNA, highly expressing activated cells could be over-represented, though the groups showed no difference in activation or CD3 levels. Patients with type 1 diabetes made fewer insertions and deleted more nucleotides at VDJ recombination sites, implying thymic rearrangement abnormalities. Type 1 diabetes patients showed a moderate but significant shortening of TCRB CDR3 length in all four CD4+ subsets. Naive, central memory and regulatory TCRB repertoires appeared to be more similar among patients than among healthy donors. Only small numbers of individuals were included in the HLA sub-analyses, which left unresolved whether HLA type had any influence on TCRB rearrangement. PCR might favor shorter templates, but patient and control samples were amplified and corrected together, so any skew would affect both groups equally.

V ends up 3 bases short and J 7 bases short, with an unmatched junction base count of 5. Via the germline V gene, CDR1 is KGHSH and CDR2 LQKENI. From the cysteine up to the phenylalanine, the CDR3 has a length of 14 residues. The retained sequence is limited to the CDR3, 42 bases, with the frame set at the first base. The entire amount of isolated RNA was reverse transcribed using the High Capacity cDNA Reverse Transcription Kit, so the sequenced TCRB transcripts were expressed ones. Deep immunoSEQ sequencing was applied to naive, central memory and regulatory T cell samples, giving an average of roughly 3.5 million total reads per sample. After sorted cells were lysed in RLT buffer, RNA was extracted with DNase-treated RNeasy Micro or Mini kits, with the choice depending on cell number. Each cell subset was processed on its own to prevent cross-contamination, while patient and healthy donor samples were processed together. The immunoSEQ multiplex PCR was used to amplify TCRB sequences from cDNA, yielding 87-bp fragments that span the CDR3 region. Sequencing of the amplicons was done on the Illumina HiSeq platform. As for how the authors treated the data: PCR bias was corrected computationally using synthetic template baselines, and reads within Hamming distance 2 were collapsed, with unmergeable singletons discarded. Reads were aligned against IMGT so that V, D and J genes, CDR3 length and insertions or deletions at six rearrangement sites could be assigned. Within each subset, clonotype counts were normalized to sorted cell number, and only after that were true diversity and Gini coefficients computed with the tcR R package. The overlap coefficient, calculated on TCRB nucleotide sequences, was used to quantify repertoire sharing. As a proxy for the pre-selection repertoire, out-of-frame TCRB sequences from naive cells were analyzed. TCRdb took over this immuneACCESS table, retaining in-frame rearrangements with V and J assigned. Such tables are incomplete; in checked studies, under half of the missing clones stem from an unresolved V gene, and the remainder is unexplained. V and J calls and clone size are given by that table; D and trimming were obtained from the DNA. The sample data list 300,000 to 450,000 clones, and about 18% of these were observed just once. The ten biggest clones cover 0.035% to 0.05% of the sample.

Each donor gave one peripheral blood draw, around 0.12 L on average, collected into heparinised tubes. A BD FACSAria II and a panel including CD45RO, CCR7, CD25, CD127, CD95 and CD27 were used to sort naive, central memory, regulatory and stem cell-like memory CD4+ T cells. Every sorted population had a purity above 98%. PBMCs were isolated right away by Lymphoprep density gradient centrifugation and were stained directly, without culture. So that batch effects would be minimized, each experiment stained and sorted samples in pairs, pairing one healthy donor with one patient. This clonotype was sampled from a woman under 30 in good health. The V and J genes are TRBV18 and TRBJ2-1; 8 of the junction bases match TRBD1. Material: naive CD4+ T cells from blood. The sample's cell subset or site label, decoded: true naive CD4+ T cells. The CDR3 reads as follows: CASSPWTGTNEQFF. The sequenced DNA is TGTGCCAGCTCACCGTGGACAGGGACGAATGAGCAGTTCTTC.